This entry lists 15 T cell receptor beta chains sequenced from one sample in a study of blood T cell repertoires in COVID-19. Assay: immunoSEQ multiplex PCR; the TCRdb copy retains only in-frame clones and omits some. The table includes around 290,000 clones, around 90% detected once. What was sequenced was PBMCs or T cells enriched from blood (not recorded which). These receptors were obtained from a woman in her sixties or seventies in a cohort exposed to, infected with or recovered from COVID-19 (not recorded which).

This rearrangement joins TRBV27 to TRBJ1-2; perhaps TRBD1 as D (6 bases). The V gene's germline CDR1 is MNHEY and CDR2 SMNVEV (reference sequence). The CDR3 is 14 amino acids. Trimming removed 6 bases from V and 2 bases from J, with 13 bases in between. CDR3 amino acids: CASRERGQNYGYTF. Here the CDR3 DNA reads TGTGCCAGCAGGGAGCGAGGACAGAACTATGGCTACACCTTC.

This sequence joins TRBV27 and TRBJ2-1, with 9 bases aligning to TRBD2. V was clipped by 0 bases and J by 4 bases; unmatched bases: 1. The CDR3 length is 15 residues. Germline V gives CDR1 MNHEY, CDR2 SMNVEV (reference sequence). The CDR3 loop reads CASSLSSGGYNEQFF. The CDR3 region has the DNA TGTGCCAGCAGTTTATCTAGCGGGGGATACAATGAGCAGTTCTTC.

As concerns this clone: Other DNA sequences in the sample encode the same CDR3. This sequence joins TRBV6-5 and TRBJ2-2; 8 nucleotides line up with TRBD1. CDR1 MNHEY and CDR2 SVGAGI come from the germline V gene. With 1 base clipped from V and 5 bases from J, the junction kept 0 bases outside the gene matches. This CDR3 comprises 14 residues. This chain's CDR3 is CASSYYRGTGELFF. The CDR3 DNA reads TGTGCCAGCAGTTACTACAGGGGGACCGGGGAGCTGTTTTTT.

About this clone itself: Other DNA variants within this sample encode the same CDR3. The J gene is TRBJ2-1, the V gene TRBV9, with 9 nucleotides matching TRBD2. The germline V gene has CDR1 SGDLS and CDR2 YYNGEE. CDR3 length: 16 residues. J was trimmed by 2 bases and V by 0 bases; bases with no gene match: 3. The CDR3 DNA reads as TGTGCCAGCAGCGTAGTTAGCGGGAGAGCCTACAATGAGCAGTTCTTC. It specifies CASSVVSGRAYNEQFF.

This sequence joins TRBV7-3 and TRBJ2-1, with 10 bases matching TRBD2. J gave up 3 bases and V 5 bases, and 7 bases lay outside the gene matches. Germline loops: CDR1 SGHTA, CDR2 FQGTGA. CDR3 length equals 16 residues. The CDR3 here is CASSPGLAASYNEQFF. Written as DNA, the CDR3 is TGTGCCAGCAGCCCAGGACTAGCGGCCAGCTACAATGAGCAGTTCTTC.

The chain carries TRBV5-4 and TRBJ2-1, with TRBD1 identical over 9 bases. The CDR3 totals 15 residues. Germline trimming cut 2 bases from V and 9 bases from J; bases unmatched to any gene: 9. Germline V lookup: CDR1 SGHNT, CDR2 YYREEE (reference sequence). CDR3 sequence (DNA): TGTGCCAGCAGCTTCGCGGGACAGGGTACTGGTGAGCAGTTCTTC. Its protein product is CASSFAGQGTGEQFF.

V is TRBV2 and J is TRBJ2-3; D possibly corresponds to TRBD2 (6 bases). V lost 6 bases and J 0 bases, leaving 10 bases between the germline ends. The germline CDR1 and CDR2 sequences are SNHLY and FYNNEI. The CDR3 consists of 14 residues. CDR3 in DNA: TGTGCCAGCAGGGCGGGAAGTAGCACAGATACGCAGTATTTT. Translated, it gives CASRAGSSTDTQYF.

The chain recombines TRBV28 with TRBJ2-7, with 9 bases matching TRBD1. This CDR3 is 16 amino acids long. The ends lost 8 bases at V and 0 bases at J; junction bases unmatched: 11. Germline V gene sequence: CDR1 MDHEN, CDR2 SYDVKM. CDR3 amino acids: CASGLTGTGSSYEQYF. DNA of the CDR3: TGTGCCAGCGGACTGACCGGGACAGGGAGCTCCTACGAGCAGTACTTC.

This chain joins TRBV19 and TRBJ1-5; 9 bases are a match to TRBD1. This CDR3 contains 16 residues. With 3 bases clipped from V and 6 bases from J, the junction kept 9 bases outside the gene matches. Germline V gives CDR1 LNHDA, CDR2 SQIVND (reference sequence). The CDR3 sequence is CASSITGTGSRQPQHF. In DNA form, the CDR3 reads TGTGCCAGTAGTATTACCGGGACAGGGTCACGTCAGCCCCAGCATTTT.

The chain has TRBV18 and TRBJ1-1; D is unclear. V lost 5 bases, J lost 0 bases, and 7 bases lay in between. Germline CDR1 KGHSH, CDR2 LQKENI. The length of the CDR3 is 13 residues. In nucleotides, the CDR3 is TGTGCCAGCTCAACAGATATGAACACTGAAGCTTTCTTT. It specifies CASSTDMNTEAFF.

The count of this clone is one. V is TRBV7-9 and J is TRBJ2-1; TRBD2 matches 13 bases. The CDR3 sequence is 15 residues long. The germline CDR1 and CDR2 sequences are SEHNR and FQNEAQ (reference sequence). The V segment lost 3 bases and the J segment 7 bases; nucleotides outside the gene matches: 3. CDR3 residues: CASSFGTSGMNEQFF. CDR3 coding DNA: TGTGCCAGCAGCTTCGGGACTAGCGGGATGAATGAGCAGTTCTTC.

This chain uses TRBV9 with TRBJ2-5, with 7 bases fitting TRBD2. Germline values: CDR1 SGDLS, CDR2 YYNGEE. The CDR3 consists of 13 residues. V dropped 3 bases and J dropped 5; count of bases not matched to a gene: 4. The CDR3 sequence is CASSGTSAETQYF. The DNA for the CDR3 is TGTGCCAGCAGCGGAACTAGCGCGGAGACCCAGTACTTC.

The chain employs TRBV7-9 and TRBJ1-1, with 10 bases identical to TRBD1. Germline assignment: CDR1 SEHNR and CDR2 FQNEAQ (reference sequence). J gave up 1 base and V 2 bases, and 10 bases lay outside the gene matches. CDR3 length: 18 amino acids. The CDR3 nucleotides are TGTGCCAGCAGCTTATTTTATACGCGGGACAGGGGGAACACTGAAGCTTTCTTT. Protein sequence: CASSLFYTRDRGNTEAFF.

This chain joins TRBV19 and TRBJ1-2, with D unresolved. In germline, CDR1 is LNHDA, CDR2 SQIVND (reference sequence). V was trimmed by 2 bases and J by 2 bases, leaving 9 bases between them. This CDR3 contains 14 residues. CDR3 sequence reads: CASSIQALNYGYTF. The CDR3 coding sequence is TGTGCCAGTAGTATACAGGCGCTAAACTATGGCTACACCTTC.

This chain links TRBV6-2 or TRBV6-3 with TRBJ2-1; 9 bases are a match to TRBD1. The CDR3 contains 15 residues. V dropped 3 bases and J dropped 6; count of bases not matched to a gene: 6. The germline gives CDR1 MNHEY, CDR2 SVGEGT. The CDR3 loop reads CASSYTGGSGNEQFF. CDR3 DNA: TGTGCCAGCAGTTATACAGGGGGCTCAGGCAATGAGCAGTTCTTC.